This T cell receptor (delta chain) was found in a study of gamma-delta T cells after stem cell transplantation. TCRdb processed the RT-PCR reads again with the CATT caller. The table includes more than 1,500 delta-chain clones, over 12% detected once. Turning to this clone: This DNA translates differently at residue 11 from the TCRdb protein, which is that of a much larger clone; a read error is likely, and the protein shown is the DNA's own translation.

The material sequenced was gamma-delta T cells. The receptor was isolated from a human donor. It is not recorded whose cells these are; they may come from a transplant donor.

This CDR3 reads CALGDEGTGGSKGKLIF. The CDR3 DNA reads TGTGCTCTTGGGGATGAAGGTACTGGGGGCTCGAAGGGGAAACTCATCTTT. This rearrangement joins TRDV1 to TRDJ1, with 8 bases matching TRDD3. In germline, CDR1 is TSWWSYY, CDR2 QGS. CDR3 length: 17 residues. V lost 3 bases, J lost 8 bases, and 17 bases stayed unmatched.